This record covers a single TCR beta chain. Its specificity is unknown. The source of the sample is a study of Ad26.COV2.S vaccination and SARS-CoV-2 variants. Study overall: Donor participated within the Ad26.COV2.S arm of the COV1001 trial. In the study, Ad26.COV2.S was injected intramuscularly once, or twice 56 days apart.

Sequenced by immunoSEQ multiplex PCR; TCRdb stores in-frame clones only, minus some. The sample shows approximately 300,000 clones, 86% of them seen only once. The ends were cut back, 4 bases at V and 3 bases at J, with 13 bases in the middle. The CDR3 length is 15 residues. Germline CDR1 KGHSH, CDR2 LQKENI. The study, taken as a whole, reports: Vaccinated and placebo-treated recipients had similar non-spike TCR breadth.

Treatment noted: around 19 received Ad26.COV2.S at low or high dose, single or two shots; about 5 received placebo; per-sample allocation not given. Samples analyzed were those drawn on day 63 after the first vaccine or placebo injection. In Boston, the donor was an adult between 18-55 years of age. The chain uses TRBV18 and TRBJ2-1, with TRBD1 as a possible D gene (6 bases). The sequencing used peripheral blood, collected in a trial of Ad26.COV2.S vaccine versus placebo. The receptor was derived from a person aged 18-60 years who received the Ad26.COV2.S COVID-19 vaccine or a placebo. CDR3 nucleotides: TGTGCCAGCTCACGAATCCGGGACAACTACAATGAGCAGTTCTTC. This gives the protein CASSRIRDNYNEQFF.